One sample yielded the 25 T cell receptor beta chains listed below, sequenced in a study of T cell repertoires in cytomegalovirus infection. Each CDR3 protein is one row after TCRdb ran MiXCR on the reads. The sample contains under 95,000 distinct CDR3 sequences, approximately 46% of which appear only once. No antigen is known for these receptors. The sample was CD8+ T cells from cultured PBMCs, taken from culture after CMV antigen stimulation. These receptors all stem from a human donor in good health (CMV status not recorded). Some clones in this sample may be carry-over from other donors' samples.

The rearrangement links TRBV9 to TRBJ1-2, with D perhaps TRBD1 (5 bases). The germline V and J ends were trimmed by 1 base and 0 bases, with 10 bases remaining between them. Germline V lookup: CDR1 SGDLS, CDR2 YYNGEE. The CDR3 totals 15 residues. The CDR3 DNA reads as TGTGCCAGCAGCGTAACGCAGACAGCTAACTATGGCTACACCTTC. The encoded protein is CASSVTQTANYGYTF.

The chain is built from TRBV19 and TRBJ2-1, with D maybe TRBD2 (6 bases). Germline V gene sequence: CDR1 LNHDA, CDR2 SQIVND (reference sequence). With 3 bases removed from V and 7 bases from J, the gap between germline ends came to 13 bases. The CDR3 has 14 amino acids. The CDR3: CASSMAGGGNEQFF. Written as DNA, the CDR3 is TGTGCCAGTAGTATGGCGGGTGGAGGGAATGAGCAGTTCTTC.

The V gene is TRBV14, the J gene TRBJ1-3; the D is unclear. V was cut by 2 bases and J by 0 bases, with 11 bases left in between. Germline CDR1 reads SGHDN; CDR2 reads FVKESK. There are 16 residues in the CDR3. CDR3 bases: TGTGCCAGCAGCCAATTACCGACTGCCTCTGGAAACACCATATATTTT. Translating gives CASSQLPTASGNTIYF.

The DNA of the CDR3 is TGTGCCAGCAGTCCTTCGATGGGCGGGCGTACCTACGAGCAGTACTTC. Its protein product is CASSPSMGGRTYEQYF. The V call is TRBV27, the J call TRBJ2-7; D is perhaps TRBD2 (5 bases). CDR1 MNHEY and CDR2 SMNVEV come from the germline V gene (reference sequence). The V gene lost 5 bases and the J gene lost 2 bases, with 19 bases spanning the gap. The CDR3 is made up of 16 amino acids.

As regards this clonotype: One end of the junction fails to match germline, which may point to a read error. The rearrangement joins TRBV19 to TRBJ1-1, with a tentative D call TRBD1 (6 bases). Germline-derived CDR1 and CDR2 are LNHDA and SQIVND (reference sequence). The CDR3 length is 8 residues. The CDR3 DNA is TGTGCCAGAGGGGGGTCCTTTTTT. The encoded protein is CARGGSFF.

V and J are TRBV3-1 and TRBJ1-2; D remains ambiguous. The V gene's germline CDR1 is LGHDT and CDR2 YNNKEL (reference sequence). Trimming removed 1 base from V and 4 bases from J, with 1 base in between. The CDR3 sequence is 11 residues long. The CDR3 loop is CASSQGYGYTF. CDR3 bases: TGTGCCAGCAGCCAAGGCTATGGCTACACCTTC.

This sequence joins TRBV5-1 and TRBJ1-2; 7 nucleotides align to TRBD1. Losses at the gene ends were 0 bases for V and 7 bases for J; bases not matched to a gene: 3. The CDR3 consists of 13 residues. The germline V gene encodes CDR1 SGHRS and CDR2 YFSETQ. Written as DNA, the CDR3 is TGCGCCAGCAGCTTGGGACAGGGTCTTGGCTACACCTTC. It yields the protein CASSLGQGLGYTF.

This clonotype has just a few counts. The chain joins TRBV7-8 to TRBJ2-5; no definite D call. This CDR3 is 13 amino acids long. The V end lost 3 bases, the J end lost 1 base, and 6 bases lay between the germline ends. CDR1 and CDR2 (germline): SGHVS, FQNEAQ. This chain's CDR3 is CASSLRPQETQYF. In DNA form, the CDR3 reads TGTGCCAGCAGCTTGCGGCCCCAAGAGACCCAGTACTTC.

CDR3 sequence: CASSHGTGDYYGYTF. In DNA, the CDR3 is TGTGCCAGCAGCCACGGGACAGGGGATTACTATGGCTACACCTTC. This chain joins TRBV7-9 and TRBJ1-2; 10 positions match TRBD1. Looked up from germline, CDR1 is SEHNR and CDR2 is FQNEAQ (reference sequence). Trimming cost V 5 bases and J 3 bases; bases outside gene matches: 6. The CDR3 totals 15 residues. The full variable domain, with the rest looked up from reference TRBV7-9 and TRBJ1-2, is DTGVSQNPRHKITKRGQNVTFRCDPISEHNRLYWYRQTLGQGPEFLTYFQNEAQLEKSRLLSDRFSAERPKGSFSTLEIQRTEQGDSAMYLCASSHGTGDYYGYTFGSGTRLTVV.

This clonotype has a single count. The chain carries TRBV27 and TRBJ2-3; D remains unclear. Germline V gene data show CDR1 as MNHEY and CDR2 as SMNVEV (reference sequence). V lost 2 bases, J lost 0 bases, and 6 bases lay in between. The CDR3 is 14 amino acids. The CDR3 spells CASSLITSTDTQYF. CDR3 DNA sequence: TGTGCCAGCAGTTTAATAACCAGCACAGATACGCAGTATTTT.

The V and J genes are TRBV6-5 and TRBJ1-2; no definite D call. CDR1 is MNHEY and CDR2 is SVGAGI in the germline V gene. The CDR3 totals 17 residues. The ends were cut back, 0 bases at V and 6 bases at J, with 20 bases in the middle. The CDR3 sequence is CASSYSLVKANPHGYTF. The CDR3 bases are TGTGCCAGCAGTTACTCGTTGGTGAAGGCGAATCCCCATGGCTACACCTTC.

The gene calls are TRBV9 and TRBJ2-2; D is unclear. This CDR3 is 14 amino acids long. From germline, CDR1 is SGDLS and CDR2 YYNGEE. Between the trimmed V and J ends, which lost 4 bases and 6 bases, there was a span of 13 bases. CDR3 sequence reads: CASSPHDSPGELFF. The CDR3 coding sequence is TGTGCCAGCAGCCCGCATGACTCTCCCGGGGAGCTGTTTTTT.

This clonotype has only a few counts. V and J are TRBV2 and TRBJ2-3, with D possibly matching TRBD1 (5 bases). The CDR3 totals 16 residues. Trimming removed 8 bases at V and 2 bases at J, with 20 bases between. Germline V gene lookup returns CDR1 SNHLY and CDR2 FYNNEI. The CDR3 DNA reads as TGTGCCAGCCCTCCTGGGGCTGATTCTCCCACAGATACGCAGTATTTT. Amino acid sequence: CASPPGADSPTDTQYF. Together with reference TRBV2 and TRBJ2-3, the CDR3 gives the full variable domain: EPEVTQTPSHQVTQMGQEVILRCVPISNHLYFYWYRQILGQKVEFLVSFYNNEISEKSEIFDDQFSVERPDGSNFTLKIRSTKLEDSAMYFCASPPGADSPTDTQYFGPGTRLTVL.

J is TRBJ1-1 and V is TRBV19; 8 bases agree with TRBD1. CDR3 size: 15 residues. The trim removed 5 bases at V and 1 base at J, leaving 6 bases unmatched. From germline, CDR1 is LNHDA and CDR2 SQIVND (reference sequence). CDR3 amino acids: CASSPNRGRNTEAFF. The DNA for the CDR3 is TGTGCCAGTAGTCCCAACAGGGGGAGGAACACTGAAGCTTTCTTT.

Regarding this clonotype: Germline is not matched at one junction end, which may reflect a read error. The chain joins TRBV11-2 to TRBJ2-1; TRBD2 aligns across 8 bases. CDR1 and CDR2 (germline): SGHAT, FQNNGV. The CDR3 spans 16 residues. This CDR3 reads CASSFTGLGSYNEHFF. CDR3 bases: TGTGCCAGCAGCTTCACGGGACTAGGATCGTACAATGAGCATTTCTTC.

This clonotype was counted only a few times. This chain links TRBV6-6 with TRBJ2-5; 7 bases agree with TRBD2. CDR1 and CDR2 (germline): MNHNY, SVGAGI (reference sequence). This CDR3 is built from 15 residues. J lost 2 bases, V lost 4 bases, and 7 bases had no gene match. The DNA for the CDR3 is TGTGCCAGCAGTTTCTCGGGAGGATCGCAAGAGACCCAGTACTTC. Protein product: CASSFSGGSQETQYF.

The CDR3 DNA follows: TGCAGCGTTGGACGGAAGAGGGCACCCCAAGAGACCCAGTACTTC. The encoded protein is CSVGRKRAPQETQYF. The V and J genes are TRBV29-1 and TRBJ2-5; possible D gene TRBD2, 5 bases. The CDR3 has 15 amino acids. Trimming stripped 4 bases from V and 1 base from J, with 16 bases between. Germline CDR1 and CDR2: SQVTM and ANQGSEA. Looking up the rest from reference TRBV29-1 and TRBJ2-5 gives the full variable domain: SAVISQKPSRDICQRGTSLTIQCQVDSQVTMMFWYRQQPGQSLTLIATANQGSEATYESGFVIDKFPISRPNLTFSTLTVSNMSPEDSSIYLCSVGRKRAPQETQYFGPGTRLLVL.

The chain employs TRBV19 and TRBJ2-6; unclear D gene. CDR3 length: 18 residues. Per germline, CDR1 LNHDA and CDR2 SQIVND (reference sequence). V was clipped by 7 bases and J by 0 bases, with 19 bases between them. CDR3 in DNA: TGTGCCAGTAACTCCGTCGGCAGATATAGCTCTGGGGCCAACGTCCTGACTTTC. Protein product: CASNSVGRYSSGANVLTF.

The chain joins TRBV12-3 or TRBV12-4 to TRBJ2-2, with TRBD2 as a possible D gene (6 bases). The CDR3 contains 16 residues. Trimming removed 4 bases from V and 4 bases from J, with 16 bases in between. The CDR3 sequence: CASSWEDTRGTGELFF. CDR3 coding DNA: TGTGCCAGCAGTTGGGAGGATACAAGAGGCACCGGGGAGCTGTTTTTT.

This clonotype has a single count. The chain combines TRBV4-1 with TRBJ2-7, with TRBD2 matching over 9 bases. Per the germline V gene, CDR1 is MGHRA and CDR2 is YSYEKL. The length of the CDR3 is 15 residues. V shed 2 bases, J shed 1 base, and the junction held 3 bases outside the gene matches. The CDR3 region is CASSQQTSGSYEQYF. Here the CDR3 DNA reads TGCGCCAGCAGCCAACAGACTAGCGGATCCTACGAGCAGTACTTC.

This chain connects TRBV2 to TRBJ2-7; D ambiguous. Trimming stripped 6 bases from V and 3 bases from J, with 15 bases between. In germline, CDR1 is SNHLY, CDR2 FYNNEI. This CDR3 has 14 amino acids. Here the CDR3 DNA reads TGTGCCAGCAGGCCGGGCACAGTAGACTACGAGCAGTACTTC. Translated: CASRPGTVDYEQYF.

The chain joins TRBV7-6 to TRBJ2-2, with D unresolved. This CDR3 region has 12 residues. The germline V gene encodes CDR1 SGHVS and CDR2 FNYEAQ. The V gene lost 8 bases and the J gene lost 5 bases, with 9 bases spanning the gap. CDR3 amino acids: CASLRATGELFF. Written as DNA, the CDR3 is TGTGCCAGCCTGAGAGCTACCGGGGAGCTGTTTTTT.

The chain couples TRBV7-9 to TRBJ1-1, with TRBD1 identical over 7 bases. This CDR3 is 13 amino acids long. Germline V gene data show CDR1 as SEHNR and CDR2 as FQNEAQ (reference sequence). The trim removed 7 bases at V and 7 bases at J, leaving 9 bases unmatched. CDR3 nucleotides: TGTGCCAGCATCCCGACAGGGAACTATGAAGCTTTCTTT. This sequence encodes CASIPTGNYEAFF.

The rearrangement uses TRBV2 and TRBJ2-4; D is unresolved. Germline values: CDR1 SNHLY, CDR2 FYNNEI. Trimming removed 5 bases at V and 0 bases at J, with 17 bases between. There are 17 residues in the CDR3. In nucleotides, the CDR3 is TGTGCCAGCAGTATCCCCGAAGGTTGGGGAGCCAAAAACATTCAGTACTTC. Translating gives CASSIPEGWGAKNIQYF.

The J gene is TRBJ1-1, the V gene TRBV7-9; 7 positions match TRBD1. The germline V gene encodes CDR1 SEHNR and CDR2 FQNEAQ (reference sequence). This CDR3 has 14 amino acids. V lost 5 bases, J lost 7 bases, and 10 bases stayed unmatched. The chain's CDR3 is CASSLSGTVFEAFF. The CDR3 bases are TGTGCCAGCAGCCTCTCCGGGACAGTTTTTGAAGCTTTCTTT.